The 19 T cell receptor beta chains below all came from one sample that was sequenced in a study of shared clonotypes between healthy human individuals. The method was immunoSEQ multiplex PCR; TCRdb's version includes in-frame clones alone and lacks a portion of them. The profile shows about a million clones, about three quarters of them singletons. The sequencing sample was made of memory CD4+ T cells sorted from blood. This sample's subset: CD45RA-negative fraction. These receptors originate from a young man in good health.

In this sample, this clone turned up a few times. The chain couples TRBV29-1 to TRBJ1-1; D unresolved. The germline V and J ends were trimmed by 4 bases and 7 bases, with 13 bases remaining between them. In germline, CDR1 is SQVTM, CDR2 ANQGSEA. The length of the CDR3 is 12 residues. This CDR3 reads CSVGKPGLEAFF. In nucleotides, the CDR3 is TGCAGCGTTGGTAAACCGGGTCTTGAAGCTTTCTTT.

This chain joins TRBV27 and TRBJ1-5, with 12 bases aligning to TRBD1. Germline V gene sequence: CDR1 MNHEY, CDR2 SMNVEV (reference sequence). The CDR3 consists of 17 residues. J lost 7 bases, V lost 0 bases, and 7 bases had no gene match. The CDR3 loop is CASSLSMGQGARQPQHF. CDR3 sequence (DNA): TGTGCCAGCAGTTTATCGATGGGACAGGGGGCGCGGCAGCCCCAGCATTTT.

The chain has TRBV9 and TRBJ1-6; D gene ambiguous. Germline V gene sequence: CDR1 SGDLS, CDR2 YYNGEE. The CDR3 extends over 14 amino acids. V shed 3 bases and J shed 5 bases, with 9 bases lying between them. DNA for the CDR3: TGTGCCAGCAGCGCTAGGGTCGATAATTCACCCCTCCACTTT. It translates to CASSARVDNSPLHF. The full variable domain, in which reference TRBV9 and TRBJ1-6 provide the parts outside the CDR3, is DSGVTQTPKHLITATGQRVTLRCSPRSGDLSVYWYQQSLDQGLQFLIQYYNGEERAKGNILERFSAQQFPDLHSELNLSSLELGDSALYFCASSARVDNSPLHFGNGTRLTVT.

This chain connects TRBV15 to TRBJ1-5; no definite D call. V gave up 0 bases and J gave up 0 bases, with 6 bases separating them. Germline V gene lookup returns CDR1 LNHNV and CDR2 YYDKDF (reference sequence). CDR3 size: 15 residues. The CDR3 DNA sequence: TGTGCCACCAGCAGAGATATGGGTAGCAATCAGCCCCAGCATTTT. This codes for CATSRDMGSNQPQHF.

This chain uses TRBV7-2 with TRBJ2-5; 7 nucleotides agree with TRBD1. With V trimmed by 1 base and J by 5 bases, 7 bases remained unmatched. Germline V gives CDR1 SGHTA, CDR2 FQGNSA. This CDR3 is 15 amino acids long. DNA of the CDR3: TGTGCCAGCAGCTTAGGTAGGGGGCGCGTGGAGACCCAGTACTTC. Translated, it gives CASSLGRGRVETQYF.

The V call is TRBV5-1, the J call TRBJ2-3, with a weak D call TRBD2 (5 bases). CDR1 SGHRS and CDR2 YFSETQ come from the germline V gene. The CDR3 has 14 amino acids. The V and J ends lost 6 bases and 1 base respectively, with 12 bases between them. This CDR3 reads CASTESGGTDTQYF. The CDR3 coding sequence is TGCGCCAGCACCGAATCCGGGGGCACAGATACGCAGTATTTT.

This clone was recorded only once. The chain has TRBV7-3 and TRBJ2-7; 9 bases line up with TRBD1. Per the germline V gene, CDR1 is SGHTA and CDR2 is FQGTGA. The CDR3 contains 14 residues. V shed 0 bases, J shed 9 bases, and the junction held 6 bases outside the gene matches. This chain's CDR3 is CASSLTPGQGAQYF. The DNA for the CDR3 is TGTGCCAGCAGCTTAACACCGGGACAGGGTGCGCAGTACTTC.

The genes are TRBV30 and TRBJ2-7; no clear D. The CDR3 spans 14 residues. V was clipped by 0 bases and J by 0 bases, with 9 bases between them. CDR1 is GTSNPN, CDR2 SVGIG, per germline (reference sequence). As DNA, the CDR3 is TGTGCCTGGAGTGTAAGCAGGCACTCCTACGAGCAGTACTTC. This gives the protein CAWSVSRHSYEQYF.

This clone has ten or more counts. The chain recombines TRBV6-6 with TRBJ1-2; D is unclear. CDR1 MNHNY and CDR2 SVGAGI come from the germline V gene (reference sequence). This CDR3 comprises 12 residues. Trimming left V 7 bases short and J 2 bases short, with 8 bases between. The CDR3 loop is CASKAGNYGYTF. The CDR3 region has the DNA TGTGCCAGCAAGGCGGGGAACTATGGCTACACCTTC.

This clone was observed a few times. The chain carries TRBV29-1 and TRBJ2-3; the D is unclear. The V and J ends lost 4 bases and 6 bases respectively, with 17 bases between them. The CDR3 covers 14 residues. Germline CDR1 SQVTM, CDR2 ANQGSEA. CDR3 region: CSVVDFVASDTQYF. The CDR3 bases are TGCAGCGTTGTGGATTTCGTCGCTTCGGATACGCAGTATTTT.

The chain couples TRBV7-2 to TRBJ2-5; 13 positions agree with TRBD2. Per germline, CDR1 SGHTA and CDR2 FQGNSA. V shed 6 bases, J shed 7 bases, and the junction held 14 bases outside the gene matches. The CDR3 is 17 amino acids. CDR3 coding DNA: TGTGCCAGCAGGAAGGGACTAGCGGGGACCCTGGCGGGGACCCAGTACTTC. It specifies CASRKGLAGTLAGTQYF.

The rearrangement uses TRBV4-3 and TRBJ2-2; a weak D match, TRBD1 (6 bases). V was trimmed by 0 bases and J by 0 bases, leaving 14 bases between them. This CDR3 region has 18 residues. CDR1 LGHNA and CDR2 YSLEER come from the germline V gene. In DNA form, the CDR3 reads TGCGCCAGCAGCCAAGAGGTCCAACAGGGAGCGAACACCGGGGAGCTGTTTTTT. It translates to CASSQEVQQGANTGELFF.

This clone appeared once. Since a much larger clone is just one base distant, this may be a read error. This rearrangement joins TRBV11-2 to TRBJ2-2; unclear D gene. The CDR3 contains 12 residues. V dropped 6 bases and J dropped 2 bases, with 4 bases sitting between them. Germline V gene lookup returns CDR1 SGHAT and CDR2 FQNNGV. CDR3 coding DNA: TGTGCCAGCAGTCCCAACACCGGGGAGCTGTTTTTT. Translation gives CASSPNTGELFF.

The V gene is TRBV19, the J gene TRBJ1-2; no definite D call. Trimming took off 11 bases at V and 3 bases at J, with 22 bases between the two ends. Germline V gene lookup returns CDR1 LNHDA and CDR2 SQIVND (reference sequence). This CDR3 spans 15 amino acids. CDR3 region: CASTIISGGDYGYTF. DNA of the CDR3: TGTGCCTCGACAATAATCTCCGGAGGTGACTATGGCTACACCTTC.

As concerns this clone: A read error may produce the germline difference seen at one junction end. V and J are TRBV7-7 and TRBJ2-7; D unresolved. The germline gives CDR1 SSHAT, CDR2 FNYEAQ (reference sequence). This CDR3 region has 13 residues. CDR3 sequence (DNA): TGTGCTAGCAGCTTAGATCTGACGGACGAGCAGTACTTC. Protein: CASSLDLTDEQYF.

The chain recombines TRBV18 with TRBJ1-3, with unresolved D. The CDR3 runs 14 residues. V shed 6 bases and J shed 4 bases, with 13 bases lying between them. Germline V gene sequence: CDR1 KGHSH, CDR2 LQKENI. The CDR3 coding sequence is TGTGCCAGCTCGACCGGAGGTACAGGAAACACCATATATTTT. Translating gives CASSTGGTGNTIYF.

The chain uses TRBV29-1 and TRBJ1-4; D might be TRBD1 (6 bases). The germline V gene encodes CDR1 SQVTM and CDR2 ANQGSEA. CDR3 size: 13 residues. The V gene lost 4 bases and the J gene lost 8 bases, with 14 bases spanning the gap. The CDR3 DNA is TGCAGCGTTGGTTGGGGGGCAGGGGAAAAACTGTTTTTT. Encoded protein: CSVGWGAGEKLFF.

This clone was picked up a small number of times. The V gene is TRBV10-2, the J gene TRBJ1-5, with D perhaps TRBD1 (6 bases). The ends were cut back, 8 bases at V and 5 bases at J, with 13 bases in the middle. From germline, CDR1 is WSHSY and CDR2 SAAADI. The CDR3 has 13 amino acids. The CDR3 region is CASGWRGDQPQHF. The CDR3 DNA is TGCGCCAGCGGGTGGAGGGGGGATCAGCCCCAGCATTTT.

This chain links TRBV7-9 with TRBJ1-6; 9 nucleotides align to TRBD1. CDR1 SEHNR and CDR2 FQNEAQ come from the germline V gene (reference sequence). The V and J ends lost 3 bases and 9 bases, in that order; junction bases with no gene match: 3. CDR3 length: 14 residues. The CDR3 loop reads CASSFGTGSSPLHF. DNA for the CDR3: TGTGCCAGCAGCTTCGGGACAGGGAGTTCACCCCTCCACTTT. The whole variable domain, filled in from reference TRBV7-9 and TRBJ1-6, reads DTGVSQNPRHKITKRGQNVTFRCDPISEHNRLYWYRQTLGQGPEFLTYFQNEAQLEKSRLLSDRFSAERPKGSFSTLEIQRTEQGDSAMYLCASSFGTGSSPLHFGNGTRLTVT.